The 14 T cell receptor beta chains below all came from one sample that was sequenced in a study of T cell changes during pregnancy in multiple sclerosis. Clones were read by immunoSEQ multiplex PCR, and TCRdb kept only the in-frame ones, dropping some. The sample has approximately 58,000 clones, about 92% seen once. Here the sequenced sample was peripheral blood, taken in the second trimester of pregnancy. The receptors were sampled from a female donor in good health, enrolled as a control in a pregnancy study.

In nucleotides, the CDR3 is TGTGCCACCAGCTACCTCACTAGCGGACAAGAGACCCAGTACTTC. Translating gives CATSYLTSGQETQYF. The chain combines TRBV15 with TRBJ2-5; the match to TRBD2 covers 8 bases. J was trimmed by 2 bases and V by 5 bases; bases with no gene match: 7. CDR1 and CDR2 from the germline V gene are LNHNV and YYDKDF (reference sequence). The length of the CDR3 is 15 residues.

The chain links TRBV4-3 to TRBJ1-5, with D possibly TRBD1 on 6 matching bases. V lost 4 bases to trimming and J lost 7 bases, with 17 bases between them. The CDR3 spans 15 residues. Germline V gives CDR1 LGHNA, CDR2 YSLEER. CDR3 loop: CASSLGVQGVQPQHF. CDR3 DNA sequence: TGCGCCAGCAGCCTGGGAGTACAGGGAGTCCAGCCCCAGCATTTT.

This CDR3 is CASILQGLDEQYF. CDR3 sequence (DNA): TGTGCCAGTATCCTTCAGGGGCTGGACGAGCAGTACTTC. The chain links TRBV28 to TRBJ2-7; the D gene is possibly TRBD1 (6 bases). The CDR3 sequence is 13 residues long. From germline, CDR1 is MDHEN and CDR2 SYDVKM. V dropped 9 bases and J dropped 5 bases, with 17 bases sitting between them. Variable domain in full (rest from reference TRBV28 and TRBJ2-7): DVKVTQSSRYLVKRTGEKVFLECVQDMDHENMFWYRQDPGLGLRLIYFSYDVKMKEKGDIPEGYSVSREKKERFSLILESASTNQTSMYLCASILQGLDEQYFGPGTRLTVT.

The CDR3 DNA sequence: TGTGCCAGCAGTGTCAGGACAGCCCCCAACATTCAGTACTTC. This gives the protein CASSVRTAPNIQYF. The chain is built from TRBV2 and TRBJ2-4; tentative D call: TRBD1 (6 bases). V lost 4 bases and J lost 7, with 14 bases in between. CDR1 SNHLY and CDR2 FYNNEI come from the germline V gene. The CDR3 has 14 amino acids.

The chain has TRBV30 and TRBJ1-5, with a possible D match to TRBD1 (5 bases). V was clipped by 0 bases and J by 4 bases, with 16 bases between them. CDR1 GTSNPN and CDR2 SVGIG come from the germline V gene (reference sequence). The CDR3 contains 16 residues. The CDR3 loop is CAWSVSQGLRNQPQHF. As DNA, the CDR3 is TGTGCCTGGAGTGTATCCCAGGGACTCAGAAATCAGCCCCAGCATTTT.

V usage is TRBV18 and J usage is TRBJ2-1; D call uncertain. Trimming removed 6 bases at V and 7 bases at J, with 13 bases between. The CDR3 loop spans 13 amino acids. Per germline, CDR1 KGHSH and CDR2 LQKENI. The CDR3 coding sequence is TGTGCCAGCTCGCCTACTATCGGGAATGAGCAGTTCTTC. This translates into CASSPTIGNEQFF.

V is TRBV9 and J is TRBJ2-1; D perhaps matches TRBD2 (7 bases). Germline CDR1 is SGDLS and CDR2 is YYNGEE. The V end was cut by 0 bases, the J end by 9 bases, with 16 bases between. The CDR3 runs to 15 residues. This chain's CDR3 is CASSVGWGGLLEQFF. The CDR3 region has the DNA TGTGCCAGCAGCGTAGGGTGGGGGGGCCTTCTTGAGCAGTTCTTC.

This chain links TRBV7-2 with TRBJ1-5; possibly TRBD1 for D (5 bases). CDR3 length: 14 residues. Germline V gene sequence: CDR1 SGHTA, CDR2 FQGNSA. The ends were cut back, 5 bases at V and 5 bases at J, with 13 bases in the middle. The CDR3 nucleotides are TGTGCCAGCAGCGCCCTCCTAGGGGATCAGCCCCAGCATTTT. Protein sequence: CASSALLGDQPQHF.

The chain carries TRBV28 and TRBJ1-4; 9 bases are a match to TRBD1. Germline V CDR1 and CDR2: MDHEN, SYDVKM. The CDR3 consists of 14 residues. V was pared by 8 bases and J by 8 bases, with 9 bases of the junction left unmatched. The CDR3 loop reads CASGSTGGEEKLFF. CDR3 nucleotides: TGTGCCAGCGGTTCGACAGGGGGTGAGGAAAAACTGTTTTTT. The complete variable domain, with remaining parts taken from reference TRBV28 and TRBJ1-4, reads DVKVTQSSRYLVKRTGEKVFLECVQDMDHENMFWYRQDPGLGLRLIYFSYDVKMKEKGDIPEGYSVSREKKERFSLILESASTNQTSMYLCASGSTGGEEKLFFGSGTQLSVL.

This clone came up once. This chain uses TRBV20-1 with TRBJ1-1; TRBD1 might be the D (6 bases). The germline V gene has CDR1 DFQATT and CDR2 SNEGSKA (reference sequence). Trimming removed 7 bases from V and 8 bases from J, with 14 bases in between. The CDR3 has 11 residues. The CDR3 region is CSVPLGQEAFF. The CDR3 DNA reads TGCAGTGTCCCGCTCGGACAGGAAGCTTTCTTT.

V and J are TRBV11-2 and TRBJ2-7; TRBD2 matches 13 bases. Germline values: CDR1 SGHAT, CDR2 FQNNGV. This CDR3 contains 15 residues. Losses at the gene ends were 4 bases for V and 6 bases for J; bases not matched to a gene: 6. DNA of the CDR3: TGTGCCAGCAGCTCGGCACTAGCGGGGGGGCCCGAGCAGTACTTC. Translation gives CASSSALAGGPEQYF.

The genes are TRBV6-6 and TRBJ1-1; D uncertain. V shed 0 bases and J shed 11 bases, with 13 bases lying between them. The CDR3 runs 13 residues. Germline V gene data show CDR1 as MNHNY and CDR2 as SVGAGI (reference sequence). Written as DNA, the CDR3 is TGTGCCAGCAGTTACTCGGATGGAGAGCGGGCTTTCTTT. Protein sequence: CASSYSDGERAFF.

This sequence joins TRBV2 and TRBJ1-1; unclear D gene. Trimming took off 6 bases at V and 1 base at J, with 9 bases between the two ends. Germline V gene sequence: CDR1 SNHLY, CDR2 FYNNEI. The CDR3 is made up of 13 amino acids. This CDR3 is CASSQVKNTEAFF. The CDR3 DNA is TGTGCCAGCAGCCAGGTTAAGAACACTGAAGCTTTCTTT.

The rearrangement joins TRBV7-2 to TRBJ1-5; D remains ambiguous. The CDR3 is 15 residues long. Per the germline V gene, CDR1 is SGHTA and CDR2 is FQGNSA. Trimming took off 6 bases at V and 1 base at J, with 13 bases between the two ends. CDR3: CASSSQVGSNQPQHF. CDR3 sequence (DNA): TGTGCCAGCAGTTCTCAGGTGGGCAGCAATCAGCCCCAGCATTTT.